The 10 T cell receptor beta chains below were found in one sample sequenced in a study of T cell repertoires in ileal Crohn's disease. Assay used: immunoSEQ multiplex PCR; TCRdb lists only in-frame clones, some missing. The sample includes some 30,000 clones, around four fifths of them seen just once. The sample consisted of ileal tissue. These receptor sequences come from an adult with Crohn's disease.

The chain recombines TRBV27 with TRBJ2-7; 8 bases agree with TRBD1. Germline CDR1 is MNHEY and CDR2 is SMNVEV (reference sequence). This CDR3 is 14 amino acids long. V was clipped by 6 bases and J by 2 bases; unmatched bases: 6. Here the CDR3 DNA reads TGTGCCAGCAGCCGACAGGGGTACGCCTACGAGCAGTACTTC. Protein: CASSRQGYAYEQYF.

In its sample, this clone ranks as medium-sized. The chain uses TRBV7-3 and TRBJ2-2; 7 positions match TRBD1. J was trimmed by 5 bases and V by 5 bases; bases with no gene match: 11. The CDR3 contains 16 residues. The germline V gene encodes CDR1 SGHTA and CDR2 FQGTGA. Written as DNA, the CDR3 is TGTGCCAGCAGCCCTACAGGGGTGACGAGAACCGGGGAGCTGTTTTTT. Translation gives CASSPTGVTRTGELFF.

The chain joins TRBV13 to TRBJ2-7; the match to TRBD1 covers 7 bases. Germline V gene data show CDR1 as PRHDT and CDR2 as FYEKMQ (reference sequence). J gave up 4 bases and V 5 bases, and 8 bases lay outside the gene matches. The CDR3 has 14 residues. The CDR3 DNA sequence: TGTGCCAGCAGCGCCCGGACAGGCCGGTACGAGCAGTACTTC. This sequence encodes CASSARTGRYEQYF.

The chain combines TRBV5-1 with TRBJ2-7; the match to TRBD2 covers 8 bases. The CDR3 covers 17 residues. CDR1 SGHRS and CDR2 YFSETQ come from the germline V gene. J lost 1 base, V lost 0 bases, and 9 bases had no gene match. This CDR3 is CASSLAEISGVSYEQYF. The CDR3 coding sequence is TGCGCCAGCAGCTTGGCCGAGATTAGCGGGGTTTCCTACGAGCAGTACTTC.

The V call is TRBV6-1, the J call TRBJ2-7; 10 bases match TRBD1. The CDR3 runs 14 residues. Germline V gene data show CDR1 as MNHNS and CDR2 as SASEGT. V was pared by 1 base and J by 6 bases, with 3 bases of the junction left unmatched. The CDR3 region has the DNA TGTGCCAGCAGTGAAGTGAGACAGGGGGCCGAGCAGTACTTC. It yields the protein CASSEVRQGAEQYF.

The rearrangement links TRBV15 to TRBJ1-1; 9 nucleotides agree with TRBD1. From germline, CDR1 is LNHNV and CDR2 YYDKDF (reference sequence). This CDR3 region has 15 residues. Trimming at V came to 1 base and at J to 1 base, leaving 1 base not matched to a gene. The CDR3 spells CATSRAGQGNTEAFF. The CDR3 DNA sequence: TGTGCCACCAGCAGAGCGGGACAGGGGAACACTGAAGCTTTCTTT.

The chain uses TRBV2 and TRBJ1-4; weak D call: TRBD1 (6 bases). Germline assignment: CDR1 SNHLY and CDR2 FYNNEI. Trimming shortened V by 1 base and J by 0 bases, and 9 bases separated the two germline ends. CDR3 length: 16 residues. The CDR3: CASSEDRASTNEKLFF. CDR3 coding DNA: TGTGCCAGCAGTGAAGACAGGGCCTCAACTAATGAAAAACTGTTTTTT.

This clone was seen only a few times. The chain is built from TRBV5-1 and TRBJ2-7; TRBD2 matches at 12 bases. The CDR3 is 15 amino acids. The ends lost 3 bases at V and 6 bases at J; junction bases unmatched: 7. The germline CDR1 and CDR2 sequences are SGHRS and YFSETQ. The CDR3 sequence: CASSSLAGGGGEQYF. CDR3 nucleotide sequence: TGCGCCAGCAGCTCCCTAGCGGGAGGGGGAGGCGAGCAGTACTTC.

This clone has only one observation. V usage is TRBV11-2 and J usage is TRBJ2-4; 7 bases line up with TRBD1. After removal of 5 bases from V and 8 bases from J, the junction contained 9 bases not matched to a gene. Germline V gene sequence: CDR1 SGHAT, CDR2 FQNNGV. The CDR3 runs to 14 residues. The CDR3 DNA reads TGTGCCAGCAGCCCCGGGACAGAGAGGGACATTCAGTACTTC. Protein product: CASSPGTERDIQYF.

The chain joins TRBV9 to TRBJ2-7, with 9 bases fitting TRBD1. Germline assignment: CDR1 SGDLS and CDR2 YYNGEE. CDR3 length: 15 residues. V shed 3 bases and J 7 bases; nucleotides not matched to a gene: 11. The CDR3 DNA reads TGTGCCAGCAGCGGGGTCCGGGACAGGGCTGAAGAGCAGTACTTC. Translated, it gives CASSGVRDRAEEQYF.